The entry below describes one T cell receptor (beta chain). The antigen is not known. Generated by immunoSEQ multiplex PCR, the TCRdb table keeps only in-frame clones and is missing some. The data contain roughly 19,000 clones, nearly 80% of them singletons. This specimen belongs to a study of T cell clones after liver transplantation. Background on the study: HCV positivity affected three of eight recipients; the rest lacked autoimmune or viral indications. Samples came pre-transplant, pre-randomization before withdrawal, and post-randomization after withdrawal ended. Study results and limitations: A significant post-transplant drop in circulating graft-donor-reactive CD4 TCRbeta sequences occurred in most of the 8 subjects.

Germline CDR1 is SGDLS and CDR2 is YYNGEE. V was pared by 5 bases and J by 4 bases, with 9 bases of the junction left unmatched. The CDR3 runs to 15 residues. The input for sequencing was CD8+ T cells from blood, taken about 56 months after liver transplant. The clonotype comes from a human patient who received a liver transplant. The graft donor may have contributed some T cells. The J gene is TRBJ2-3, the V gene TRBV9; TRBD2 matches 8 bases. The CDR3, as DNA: TGTGCCAGCAGGCCTTCCGGGGGGGGGCCAGATACGCAGTATTTT. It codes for CASRPSGGGPDTQYF. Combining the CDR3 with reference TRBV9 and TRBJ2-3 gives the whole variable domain DSGVTQTPKHLITATGQRVTLRCSPRSGDLSVYWYQQSLDQGLQFLIQYYNGEERAKGNILERFSAQQFPDLHSELNLSSLELGDSALYFCASRPSGGGPDTQYFGPGTRLTVL.